The sequence of this T cell receptor (beta chain) was determined in a study of tumor-infiltrating lymphocytes in primary liver carcinoma. Study-level background: Men and women, 30 to 69 years of age, made up the patients. Study-level points and caveats: Tumor region pairs shared more overlap than did tumor-adjacent and tumor-blood pairs. Only about 8-25% of top clones showed up in all five tumor regions.

TCR beta cDNA came from about 500 ng total RNA, primed with a constant-region primer. A slightly modified ARM-PCR protocol with three nested multiplex PCR rounds produced these TCR beta libraries. With TRBV1-TRBV30 forward primers and a C-beta reverse primer, the first two PCR rounds were run for roughly 10 cycles each. From the multiplex PCR reads, TCRdb called clonotypes with MiXCR, one entry per CDR3 protein. The table has approximately 190,000 distinct CDR3 sequences, 70% to 90% seen once. It was from roughly 20-30 mg of unsorted bulk tissue that RNA and DNA were co-extracted. Among the patients, all had chronic HBV infection and none had been treated. Comments on this clonotype: The antigen remains unidentified.

Germline CDR1 LGHNA, CDR2 YNFKEQ. Trimming left V 0 bases short and J 4 bases short, with 12 bases between. This CDR3 contains 16 residues. Specimen: tumor tissue from primary liver carcinoma. This chain joins TRBV4-2 and TRBJ2-2; D possibly matches TRBD1 or TRBD2 (6 bases each). This receptor was taken from a man aged 35-49 years with primary liver carcinoma and hepatitis B virus infection. CDR3 in amino acids: CASSQDGGGITGELFF. CDR3 nucleotide sequence: TGTGCCAGCAGCCAAGATGGAGGGGGTATCACCGGGGAGCTGTTTTTT.